The 6 T cell receptor beta chains listed next were all sequenced from one sample in a study of T cell responses to AZD1222 COVID-19 vaccine. The assay was immunoSEQ multiplex PCR, and TCRdb's table has in-frame clones only and misses some. The sample consists of some 170,000 clones, just over 90% of them appearing once. Sequencing was performed on peripheral blood, taken on day 0 of AZD1222 vaccination. These receptors came from an adult in good health.

The genes are TRBV6-5 and TRBJ1-2, with 8 bases matching TRBD1. The trim removed 5 bases at V and 0 bases at J, leaving 5 bases unmatched. Germline V gives CDR1 MNHEY, CDR2 SVGAGI. This CDR3 is 15 amino acids long. CDR3 region: CASSPTGGANYGYTF. The DNA of the CDR3 is TGTGCCAGCAGTCCCACAGGGGGAGCTAACTATGGCTACACCTTC.

This chain joins TRBV5-6 and TRBJ2-3, with 8 bases identical to TRBD2. The CDR3 loop spans 15 amino acids. V lost 2 bases, J lost 2 bases, and 4 bases stayed unmatched. Germline loops: CDR1 SGHDT, CDR2 YYEEEE. The CDR3 loop reads CASSFSGGITDTQYF. CDR3 DNA sequence: TGTGCCAGCAGCTTTTCGGGAGGGATCACAGATACGCAGTATTTT.

This clone was recorded a few times. Additional DNA sequences in this sample encode the identical CDR3. The gene calls are TRBV27 and TRBJ2-1; the D is unclear. Germline V gene data show CDR1 as MNHEY and CDR2 as SMNVEV (reference sequence). V was shortened by 3 bases and J by 7 bases, with 7 bases between the two germline ends. CDR3 length: 12 residues. The CDR3 nucleotides read TGTGCCAGCAGTTTGTTGGGGAATGAGCAGTTCTTC. Amino acid sequence: CASSLLGNEQFF.

The rearrangement uses TRBV6-5 and TRBJ1-5; 10 bases agree with TRBD1. The CDR3 contains 14 residues. The ends lost 8 bases at V and 2 bases at J; junction bases unmatched: 3. Per the germline V gene, CDR1 is MNHEY and CDR2 is SVGAGI. CDR3 bases: TGTGCCAGCCTGGGGACAGGGGGCAATCAGCCCCAGCATTTT. Translation: CASLGTGGNQPQHF.

J is TRBJ1-6 and V is TRBV3-1 (or the pseudogene TRBV3-2); D is uncertain. CDR1 LGHDT and CDR2 YNNKEL come from the germline V gene (reference sequence). The CDR3 contains 13 residues. V lost 5 bases to trimming and J lost 8 bases, with 10 bases between them. The CDR3 sequence: CASSSGPDSPLHF. As DNA, the CDR3 is TGTGCCAGCAGCTCAGGCCCGGATTCACCCCTCCACTTT.

The chain links TRBV2 to TRBJ1-4, with D possibly being TRBD1 (6 bases). The V end was cut by 6 bases, the J end by 0 bases, with 8 bases between. The CDR3 extends over 14 amino acids. CDR1 SNHLY and CDR2 FYNNEI come from the germline V gene. CDR3 sequence (DNA): TGTGCCAGCAGGGACAGTACAACTAATGAAAAACTGTTTTTT. This gives the protein CASRDSTTNEKLFF.